Each of the 4 T cell receptor beta chains below was sequenced from the same sample in a study of T cell changes during pregnancy in multiple sclerosis. The assay was immunoSEQ multiplex PCR, and TCRdb's table has in-frame clones only and misses some. The repertoire has around 40,000 clones, roughly 90% of them found once; the top ten carry about 0.53%. The sequenced sample was CD4+ T cells from peripheral blood mononuclear cells, obtained before pregnancy. These receptors were taken from a female donor with multiple sclerosis, enrolled in a pregnancy study.

This chain joins TRBV19 and TRBJ1-4; 9 bases are a match to TRBD1. V shed 10 bases, J shed 7 bases, and the junction held 7 bases outside the gene matches. CDR3 size: 13 residues. Germline V gene data show CDR1 as LNHDA and CDR2 as SQIVND (reference sequence). CDR3 sequence: CATKGQGFEKLFF. CDR3 coding DNA: TGTGCCACGAAGGGACAGGGTTTTGAAAAACTGTTTTTT. The whole variable domain, filled in from reference TRBV19 and TRBJ1-4, reads DGGITQSPKYLFRKEGQNVTLSCEQNLNHDAMYWYRQDPGQGLRLIYYSQIVNDFQKGDIAEGYSVSREKKESFPLTVTSAQKNPTAFYLCATKGQGFEKLFFGSGTQLSVL.

This chain joins TRBV2 and TRBJ1-5; 7 bases are shared with TRBD1. Germline V gives CDR1 SNHLY, CDR2 FYNNEI. The CDR3 extends over 15 amino acids. With 6 bases clipped from V and 0 bases from J, the junction kept 5 bases outside the gene matches. Here the CDR3 DNA reads TGTGCCAGCAGCCCACAGGGGATTAGCAATCAGCCCCAGCATTTT. It encodes CASSPQGISNQPQHF.

The chain is built from TRBV12-5 and TRBJ2-1, with no clear D. V gave up 5 bases and J gave up 5 bases, with 19 bases separating them. The length of the CDR3 is 16 residues. CDR1 LGHNT and CDR2 FRNRAP come from the germline V gene. In nucleotides, the CDR3 is TGTGCTAGTGGTCCCCCAGACCTTTTGCAGGACAATGAGCAGTTCTTC. Translating it yields CASGPPDLLQDNEQFF.

The gene calls are TRBV10-3 and TRBJ2-4, with D perhaps TRBD1 (5 bases). The CDR3 spans 14 residues. In germline, CDR1 is ENHRY, CDR2 SYGVKD. The V and J ends lost 2 bases and 1 base respectively, with 6 bases between them. The CDR3 bases are TGTGCCATCAGTGAGGACAGCGCCAAAAACATTCAGTACTTC. Its protein product is CAISEDSAKNIQYF.